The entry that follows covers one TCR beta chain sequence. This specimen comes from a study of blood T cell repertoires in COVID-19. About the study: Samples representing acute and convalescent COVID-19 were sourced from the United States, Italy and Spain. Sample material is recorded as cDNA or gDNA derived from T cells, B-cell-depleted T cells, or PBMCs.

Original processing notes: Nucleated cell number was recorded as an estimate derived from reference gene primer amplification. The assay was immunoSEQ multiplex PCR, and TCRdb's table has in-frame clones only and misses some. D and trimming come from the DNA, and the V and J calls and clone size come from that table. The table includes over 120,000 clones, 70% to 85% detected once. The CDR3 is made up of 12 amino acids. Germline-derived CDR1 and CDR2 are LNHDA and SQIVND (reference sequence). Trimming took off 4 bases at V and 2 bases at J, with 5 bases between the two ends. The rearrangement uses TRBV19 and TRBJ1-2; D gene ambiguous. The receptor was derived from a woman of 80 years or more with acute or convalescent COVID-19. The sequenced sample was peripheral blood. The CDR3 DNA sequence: TGTGCCAGTAGTAACAGAAACTATGGCTACACCTTC. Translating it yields CASSNRNYGYTF.